This entry lists 32 T cell receptor beta chains sequenced from one sample in a study of human T cells and chemical hapten exposure. TCRdb recomputed calls from the RACE reads with MiXCR, one row per CDR3 protein. The sample records around 250,000 distinct CDR3 sequences, about 9.4% being singletons. This sample's time point: pre-sensitization, week 0. Treatment in this sample: therapeutic diphenylcyclopropenone sensitization with weekly scalp DPC. The sequencing here drew on whole blood, taken in connection with sensitization to the hapten diphenylcyclopropenone (DPC). These receptors were taken from a middle-aged woman with alopecia areata. Some clones in this sample may be carry-over from other donors' samples.

This clonotype was recorded a few times. V and J are TRBV6-2 or TRBV6-3 and TRBJ2-5; D is undetermined. The ends were cut back, 9 bases at V and 4 bases at J, with 18 bases in the middle. Germline V lookup: CDR1 MNHEY, CDR2 SVGEGT. The CDR3 has 14 residues. CDR3: CASSQRHSRETQYF. The CDR3 bases are TGTGCCAGTTCACAGCGACATTCGAGAGAGACCCAGTACTTC.

Worth noting for this clonotype: One base away lies a much larger clone, so this may be a sequencing read error. The chain has TRBV29-1 and TRBJ2-1, with a possible D match to TRBD2 (5 bases). The germline gives CDR1 SQVTM, CDR2 ANQGSEA. The CDR3 spans 14 residues. The CDR3: CSVERPSYYNEQLF. The CDR3 DNA reads as TGCAGCGTTGAGAGGCCTAGCTATTACAATGAGCAGTTGTTC.

In DNA, the CDR3 is TGTGCCAGTAGCCACGACTCAGGACAGCTAAGGAATGAGCAGTTCTTC. Protein product: CASSHDSGQLRNEQFF. The chain is built from TRBV19 and TRBJ2-1, with D maybe TRBD1 (6 bases). CDR3 length: 16 residues. Trimming cost V 6 bases and J 7 bases, with 22 bases left between them. Germline CDR1 reads LNHDA; CDR2 reads SQIVND (reference sequence).

J is TRBJ2-3 and V is TRBV20-1, with TRBD1 matching over 7 bases. Germline V gene sequence: CDR1 DFQATT, CDR2 SNEGSKA (reference sequence). The CDR3 covers 13 residues. V gave up 6 bases and J gave up 2 bases; unmatched junction bases: 5. The CDR3 loop is CSAGTDNTDTQYF. The CDR3 region has the DNA TGCAGTGCCGGGACAGACAACACAGATACGCAGTATTTT.

This clonotype was found a few times. The CDR3 DNA reads as TGTGCCAGCAGCTTCGAGACAGGGTACACAGATACGCAGTATTTT. Its translation is CASSFETGYTDTQYF. The chain carries TRBV7-2 and TRBJ2-3, with 7 bases that match TRBD1. This CDR3 has 15 residues. The junction had 5 bases not matched to a gene; V was cut back by 3 bases and J by 2 bases. The germline V gene has CDR1 SGHTA and CDR2 FQGNSA.

This clonotype was seen more than once but under ten times. The rearrangement uses TRBV2 and TRBJ2-3, with 11 bases that match TRBD2. The CDR3 is 17 residues long. V lost 6 bases and J lost 0; bases outside the gene matches: 8. CDR1 and CDR2 from the germline V gene are SNHLY and FYNNEI. DNA of the CDR3: TGTGCCAGCAGCGATCTTGGGACTAGCGGTAGCACAGATACGCAGTATTTT. It yields the protein CASSDLGTSGSTDTQYF.

The gene calls are TRBV30 and TRBJ1-1; D gene unclear. Germline loops: CDR1 GTSNPN, CDR2 SVGIG (reference sequence). V was shortened by 0 bases and J by 5 bases, with 10 bases between the two germline ends. The CDR3 contains 13 residues. In DNA form, the CDR3 reads TGTGCCTGGAGTGTAAGTGAAGCGACTGAAGCTTTCTTT. Its protein is CAWSVSEATEAFF.

The chain links TRBV12-3 or TRBV12-4 to TRBJ2-2; D ambiguous. This CDR3 contains 15 residues. V lost 5 bases to trimming and J lost 4 bases, with 14 bases between them. Here the CDR3 reads CASSAQGHSTGELFF. CDR3 nucleotides: TGTGCCAGCAGTGCCCAAGGCCATTCCACCGGGGAGCTGTTTTTT.

This clonotype has just a few counts. V usage is TRBV5-1 and J usage is TRBJ2-5; no reliable D call. There are 14 residues in the CDR3. Per germline, CDR1 SGHRS and CDR2 YFSETQ. Between the trimmed V and J ends, which lost 0 bases and 1 base, there was a span of 7 bases. This CDR3 is CASSLAATQETQYF. CDR3 nucleotide sequence: TGCGCCAGCAGCTTGGCGGCAACCCAAGAGACCCAGTACTTC.

This clonotype was recorded a few times. The V gene is TRBV9, the J gene TRBJ2-3; D tentatively reads TRBD1 or TRBD2 (5 bases each). The V and J ends lost 0 bases and 2 bases respectively, with 10 bases between them. There are 15 residues in the CDR3. The germline V gene encodes CDR1 SGDLS and CDR2 YYNGEE. The CDR3 nucleotides read TGTGCCAGCAGCGTAGCCACCGGGACCACAGATACGCAGTATTTT. It encodes CASSVATGTTDTQYF.

CDR3 coding DNA: TGTGCCAGCAGCCAAGACGGGACTTTTTCCTACAATGAGCAGTTCTTC. Amino acids: CASSQDGTFSYNEQFF. The V call is TRBV4-2, the J call TRBJ2-1; D is possibly TRBD2 (6 bases). The V end was cut by 0 bases, the J end by 1 base, with 10 bases between. Germline CDR1 is LGHNA and CDR2 is YNFKEQ. The CDR3 is 16 residues long.

In this sample, this clonotype turned up many times. V is TRBV4-2 and J is TRBJ2-7; 8 bases align to TRBD1. There are 15 residues in the CDR3. Germline CDR1 and CDR2: LGHNA and YNFKEQ. V was clipped by 0 bases and J by 5 bases; unmatched bases: 6. This CDR3 reads CASSQEGRGQDEQYF. The CDR3 coding sequence is TGTGCCAGCAGCCAAGAGGGCAGGGGGCAAGACGAGCAGTACTTC.

The chain links TRBV20-1 to TRBJ2-1; 10 bases fit TRBD2. Germline trimming cut 6 bases from V and 2 bases from J; bases unmatched to any gene: 7. The length of the CDR3 is 15 residues. Looked up from germline, CDR1 is DFQATT and CDR2 is SNEGSKA (reference sequence). CDR3 in DNA: TGCAGTGCACATAGCGGGAGGACCGCCTACAATGAGCAGTTCTTC. Protein: CSAHSGRTAYNEQFF.

At least ten counts were recorded for this clonotype. This chain connects TRBV7-2 to TRBJ2-1; 7 bases are shared with TRBD2. The CDR3 totals 15 residues. Germline-derived CDR1 and CDR2 are SGHTA and FQGNSA. V was clipped by 1 base and J by 4 bases; unmatched bases: 4. CDR3 nucleotides: TGTGCCAGCAGCTTAGTGGCTAGCGGTTACAATGAGCAGTTCTTC. Its protein is CASSLVASGYNEQFF.

This clonotype was counted between two and nine times. The genes are TRBV3-1 and TRBJ2-3; D uncertain. Germline CDR1 and CDR2: LGHDT and YNNKEL (reference sequence). The CDR3 loop spans 14 amino acids. Trimming took 2 bases from V and 8 from J, leaving 14 bases between them. In DNA, the CDR3 is TGTGCCAGCAGCCAAAGTTCCCAGCGAGGTACGCAGTATTTT. It is translated as CASSQSSQRGTQYF.

This clonotype was picked up many times. V gene TRBV12-3 or TRBV12-4 combines with J gene TRBJ2-1; no reliable D call. The CDR3 contains 11 residues. With 7 bases removed from V and 4 bases from J, the gap between germline ends came to 5 bases. For the CDR3, the DNA is TGTGCCAGCATGGTGTACAATGAGCAGTTCTTC. Translating gives CASMVYNEQFF.

Many counts were recorded for this clonotype. The chain joins TRBV12-3 or TRBV12-4 to TRBJ2-2; perhaps TRBD2 as D (6 bases). The CDR3 covers 12 residues. V lost 6 bases to trimming and J lost 7 bases, with 9 bases between them. The CDR3 protein is CASRRDVGELFF. The CDR3 region has the DNA TGTGCCAGCAGGCGGGACGTCGGGGAGCTGTTTTTT.

At least ten counts were recorded for this clonotype. J is TRBJ1-5 and V is TRBV12-3 or TRBV12-4; possibly TRBD1 for D (6 bases). The CDR3 is 14 residues long. Trimming cost V 3 bases and J 4 bases, with 10 bases left between them. The CDR3 DNA reads as TGTGCCAGCAGTTTGATACAGGGAAATCAGCCCCAGCATTTT. Translated, it gives CASSLIQGNQPQHF.

A few counts support this clonotype. This chain links TRBV7-2 with TRBJ2-6, with D possibly TRBD1 on 5 matching bases. V was trimmed by 4 bases and J by 0 bases, leaving 7 bases between them. The CDR3 covers 15 residues. Looked up from germline, CDR1 is SGHTA and CDR2 is FQGNSA. CDR3 nucleotides: TGTGCCAGCAGCTGGACAATCTCTGGGGCCAACGTCCTGACTTTC. Its protein product is CASSWTISGANVLTF.

The chain employs TRBV12-3 or TRBV12-4 and TRBJ1-1; D is unclear. V shed 6 bases and J shed 1 base, with 9 bases lying between them. The CDR3 runs to 13 residues. The CDR3 sequence is CASSIHRNTEAFF. The CDR3 DNA reads TGTGCCAGCAGCATTCATAGGAACACTGAAGCTTTCTTT.

This clonotype has ten or more counts. This CDR3 reads CAIRGPRADGELFF. The CDR3, as DNA: TGTGCCATCAGGGGGCCGAGGGCGGACGGGGAGCTGTTTTTT. The V call is TRBV10-3, the J call TRBJ2-2; D possibly uses TRBD1 or TRBD2 (5 bases each). V lost 6 bases and J 7 bases, leaving 15 bases between the germline ends. This CDR3 has 14 amino acids. CDR1 and CDR2 from the germline V gene are ENHRY and SYGVKD.

CDR3 sequence (DNA): TGTGCCAGCCGCAACAGGGGGCATGCAGATACGCAGTATTTT. Translated, it gives CASRNRGHADTQYF. The rearrangement joins TRBV6-2 or TRBV6-3 to TRBJ2-3; 9 nucleotides line up with TRBD1. Trimming cost V 8 bases and J 4 bases; bases outside gene matches: 7. There are 14 residues in the CDR3. From germline, CDR1 is MNHEY and CDR2 SVGEGT.

This clonotype came up many times. This chain connects TRBV7-9 to TRBJ1-1, with no clear D. Germline V gene sequence: CDR1 SEHNR, CDR2 FQNEAQ (reference sequence). The CDR3 loop spans 12 amino acids. Trimming took 0 bases from V and 8 from J, leaving 7 bases between them. CDR3 in amino acids: CASSLAVAEAFF. DNA for the CDR3: TGTGCCAGCAGCTTAGCAGTGGCAGAAGCTTTCTTT.

This rearrangement joins TRBV5-1 to TRBJ2-5, with D hard to call. Germline CDR1 and CDR2: SGHRS and YFSETQ. This CDR3 has 14 residues. V was shortened by 0 bases and J by 5 bases, with 11 bases between the two germline ends. Written as DNA, the CDR3 is TGCGCCAGCAGCTTGGAGTCGTCGTCGGAGACCCAGTACTTC. Translated: CASSLESSSETQYF.

The chain joins TRBV24-1 to TRBJ1-5, with TRBD1 matching over 7 bases. The CDR3 spans 14 residues. CDR1 and CDR2 (germline): KGHDR, SFDVKD. J lost 5 bases, V lost 6 bases, and 6 bases had no gene match. The CDR3 DNA is TGTGCCACCAGTCGACAGGGAACGGATCAGCCCCAGCATTTT. Its protein product is CATSRQGTDQPQHF.

This clonotype was detected only a few times. The V gene is TRBV7-2, the J gene TRBJ2-1; possibly TRBD2 for D (5 bases). This CDR3 contains 15 residues. Germline V gene lookup returns CDR1 SGHTA and CDR2 FQGNSA. The V end was cut by 6 bases, the J end by 0 bases, with 12 bases between. CDR3 protein: CASRRGRTSYNEQFF. CDR3 bases: TGTGCCAGCAGAAGAGGGAGAACCTCCTACAATGAGCAGTTCTTC.

The V and J genes are TRBV4-3 and TRBJ2-2, with D unresolved. V was trimmed by 1 base and J by 4 bases, leaving 10 bases between them. Germline assignment: CDR1 LGHNA and CDR2 YSLEER. The CDR3 sequence is 15 residues long. CDR3 loop: CASSQATMRTGELFF. CDR3 DNA: TGCGCCAGCAGCCAAGCTACGATGCGCACCGGGGAGCTGTTTTTT.

There are a few counts of this clonotype. The chain uses TRBV7-9 and TRBJ2-1; 11 bases map to TRBD2. Trimming took 5 bases from V and 5 from J; bases not matched to a gene: 2. CDR1 is SEHNR, CDR2 FQNEAQ, per germline (reference sequence). The CDR3 consists of 14 residues. The CDR3 nucleotides read TGTGCCAGCAGCCGGGGACTAGCGGACAATGAGCAGTTCTTC. Amino acid sequence: CASSRGLADNEQFF.

The table lists this clonotype with a few counts. The gene calls are TRBV6-1 and TRBJ1-2, with D possibly matching TRBD1 (5 bases). Germline CDR1 reads MNHNS; CDR2 reads SASEGT. The CDR3 loop spans 15 amino acids. Trimming took 2 bases from V and 4 from J, leaving 14 bases between them. The CDR3 region has the DNA TGTGCCAGCAGTGAAAGACAGAACCACATCTATGGCTACACCTTC. Encoded protein: CASSERQNHIYGYTF.

The rearrangement joins TRBV7-8 to TRBJ2-3, with a tentative D call TRBD2 (5 bases). The CDR3 loop spans 13 amino acids. Deletions cut 2 bases from V and 14 bases from J, with 17 bases between. Per the germline V gene, CDR1 is SGHVS and CDR2 is FQNEAQ. This CDR3 reads CASSLPAEGSRYF. The CDR3 DNA reads TGTGCCAGCAGCTTACCGGCCGAGGGTAGCAGGTATTTT.

This clonotype has just a few counts. This chain uses TRBV6-2 or TRBV6-3 with TRBJ2-7; 9 bases align to TRBD1. There are 15 residues in the CDR3. V lost 10 bases and J lost 5; bases outside the gene matches: 15. Germline CDR1 and CDR2: MNHEY and SVGEGT. CDR3 DNA sequence: TGTGCCATCACCAACCCGACAGGGGGTAAGAACGAGCAGTACTTC. This encodes CAITNPTGGKNEQYF.

This clonotype was seen many times. At one end the junction does not follow the germline gene, possibly because of a read error. The rearrangement uses TRBV18 and TRBJ1-5, with a possible D match to TRBD1 (5 bases). Germline V gene data show CDR1 as KGHSH and CDR2 as LQKENI. The CDR3 totals 13 residues. Written as DNA, the CDR3 is TGTGCCAGTTCACCGGGGGTCAATCAGCCCCAGCATTTT. Translating it yields CASSPGVNQPQHF.